Each of the 5 T cell receptor beta chains below was sequenced from the same sample in a study of T cell responses to AZD1222 COVID-19 vaccine. Generated by immunoSEQ multiplex PCR, the TCRdb table keeps only in-frame clones and is missing some. The sample carries about 120,000 clones, about 83% recorded once. Sequenced material: peripheral blood, taken on day 0 of AZD1222 vaccination. The origin of the receptors is an adult in good health.

The V gene is TRBV3-1 (or the pseudogene TRBV3-2), the J gene TRBJ2-2; TRBD2 matches at 10 bases. The germline V gene has CDR1 LGHDT and CDR2 YNNKEL (reference sequence). The CDR3 has 18 amino acids. V was pared by 1 base and J by 5 bases, with 10 bases of the junction left unmatched. CDR3 amino acids: CASSQVPSGRGITGELFF. DNA of the CDR3: TGTGCCAGCAGCCAAGTCCCTAGCGGGAGAGGTATAACCGGGGAGCTGTTTTTT.

The gene calls are TRBV28 and TRBJ1-2, with D unresolved. This CDR3 region has 14 residues. Per the germline V gene, CDR1 is MDHEN and CDR2 is SYDVKM. Between the trimmed V and J ends, which lost 1 base and 4 bases, there was a span of 10 bases. In DNA, the CDR3 is TGTGCCAGCAGTTTATTTAGGGCGGGCTATGGCTACACCTTC. This translates into CASSLFRAGYGYTF.

The rearrangement links TRBV7-9 to TRBJ2-7, with 12 bases aligning to TRBD2. J gave up 7 bases and V 4 bases, and 8 bases lay outside the gene matches. Germline V gives CDR1 SEHNR, CDR2 FQNEAQ (reference sequence). The CDR3 covers 15 residues. CDR3 sequence: CASSSTSGRLEEQYF. CDR3 sequence (DNA): TGTGCCAGCAGCTCGACTAGCGGGAGACTTGAAGAGCAGTACTTC.

The V and J genes are TRBV9 and TRBJ2-5; 7 bases match TRBD2. CDR3 size: 16 residues. After removal of 0 bases from V and 2 bases from J, the junction contained 7 bases not matched to a gene. Germline CDR1 SGDLS, CDR2 YYNGEE. The CDR3 coding sequence is TGTGCCAGCAGCGTAGGAACGGCTAGCGGTCAAGAGACCCAGTACTTC. Its translation is CASSVGTASGQETQYF. Based on the CDR3 plus reference TRBV9 and TRBJ2-5, the full variable domain is DSGVTQTPKHLITATGQRVTLRCSPRSGDLSVYWYQQSLDQGLQFLIQYYNGEERAKGNILERFSAQQFPDLHSELNLSSLELGDSALYFCASSVGTASGQETQYFGPGTRLLVL.

DNA for the CDR3: TGTGCCAGCAGTTTACTCTCTGCAGGGGAAGAGACCCAGTACTTC. Translation gives CASSLLSAGEETQYF. The chain combines TRBV27 with TRBJ2-5; D is perhaps TRBD1 (6 bases). Trimming left V 2 bases short and J 3 bases short, with 13 bases between. This CDR3 region has 15 residues. CDR1 MNHEY and CDR2 SMNVEV come from the germline V gene (reference sequence).